This T cell receptor (beta chain) was found in a study of cytomegalovirus exposure and HLA in healthy donors. A multiplex PCR was run with 60 Vbeta primers and 13 Jbeta primers. In the authors' methods: In a later analysis, of 80 million to 90 million unique beta chains, around 11 million appeared in at least two donors. Using immunoSEQ multiplex PCR, the repertoire was profiled, and TCRdb retains in-frame clones only, with some absent. V and J calls and clone size are those listed in that table; D and trimming were worked out from the DNA. The sample includes about 140,000 clones, roughly 80% of them seen just once. Germline CDR1 reads MNHEY; CDR2 reads SMNVEV (reference sequence). V gave up 5 bases and J gave up 10 bases, with 15 bases separating them. The CDR3 is 13 amino acids.

The sequence was obtained from a woman in her 40s in good health and CMV-seronegative. The chain links TRBV27 to TRBJ1-5; a weak D match, TRBD1 (6 bases). Sequenced input: PBMCs. CDR3 DNA: TGTGCCAGCAGTCTCGAGGGACAAGTACCCCAGCATTTT. Protein sequence: CASSLEGQVPQHF.